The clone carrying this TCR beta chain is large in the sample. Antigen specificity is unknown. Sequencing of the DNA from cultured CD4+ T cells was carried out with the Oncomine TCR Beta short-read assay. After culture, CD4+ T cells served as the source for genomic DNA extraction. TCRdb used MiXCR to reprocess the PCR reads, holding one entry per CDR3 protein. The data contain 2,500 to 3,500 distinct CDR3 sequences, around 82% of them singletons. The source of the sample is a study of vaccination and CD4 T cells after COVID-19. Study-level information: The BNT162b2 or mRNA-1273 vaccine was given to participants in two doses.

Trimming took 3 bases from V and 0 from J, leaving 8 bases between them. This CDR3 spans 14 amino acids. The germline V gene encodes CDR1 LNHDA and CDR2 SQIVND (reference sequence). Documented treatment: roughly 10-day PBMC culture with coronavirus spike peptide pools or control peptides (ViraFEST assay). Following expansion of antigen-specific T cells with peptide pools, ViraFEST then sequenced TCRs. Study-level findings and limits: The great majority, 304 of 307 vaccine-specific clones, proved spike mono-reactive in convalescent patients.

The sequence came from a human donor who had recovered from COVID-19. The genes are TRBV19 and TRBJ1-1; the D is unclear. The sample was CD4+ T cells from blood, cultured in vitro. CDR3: CASSIEGVNTEAFF. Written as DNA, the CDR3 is TGTGCCAGTAGTATTGAGGGAGTGAACACTGAAGCTTTCTTT.